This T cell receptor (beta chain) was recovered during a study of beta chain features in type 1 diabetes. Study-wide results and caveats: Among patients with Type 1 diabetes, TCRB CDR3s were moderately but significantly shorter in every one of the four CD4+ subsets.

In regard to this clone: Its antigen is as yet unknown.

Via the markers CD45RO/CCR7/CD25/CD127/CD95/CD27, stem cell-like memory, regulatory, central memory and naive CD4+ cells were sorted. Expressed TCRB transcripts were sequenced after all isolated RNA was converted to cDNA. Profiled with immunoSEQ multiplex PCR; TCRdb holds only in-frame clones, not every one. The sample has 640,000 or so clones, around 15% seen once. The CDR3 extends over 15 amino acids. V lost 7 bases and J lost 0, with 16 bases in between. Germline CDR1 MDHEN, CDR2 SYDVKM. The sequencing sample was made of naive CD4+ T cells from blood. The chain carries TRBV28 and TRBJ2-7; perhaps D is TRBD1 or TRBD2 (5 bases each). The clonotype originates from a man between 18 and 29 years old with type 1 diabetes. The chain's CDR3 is CASTTGTVSSYEQYF. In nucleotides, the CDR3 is TGTGCCAGCACCACCGGGACCGTCAGCTCCTACGAGCAGTACTTC.